This entry features one T cell receptor (beta chain) sequence. No antigen is known for it. This specimen belongs to a study of vaccination and CD4 T cells after COVID-19. Across the whole study: Cellular stimulation was performed using overlapping spike peptides derived from SARS-CoV-2, HCoV-NL63, HCoV-OC43 and HCoV-229E.

The CDR3 sequence is 13 residues long. Looked up from germline, CDR1 is DFQATT and CDR2 is SNEGSKA (reference sequence). V was pared by 1 base and J by 2 bases, with 9 bases between. The Oncomine TCR Beta short-read assay was applied to DNA of cultured CD4+ T cells. TCRdb processed the PCR reads anew with MiXCR; each CDR3 protein has one entry. The sample yields 16,000 or so distinct CDR3 sequences, 53% seen once. General study points: The rise in median SARS-CoV-2-reactive clonotypes, from approximately 23 to 38, was not significant.

Treatment: approximately 10-day PBMC culture with coronavirus spike peptide pools or control peptides (ViraFEST assay). Positive PCR dates covered March to December 2020, before US Alpha, Beta and Delta variants. This TCR came from a human donor who had recovered from COVID-19. The sample consisted of CD4+ T cells from blood, cultured in vitro, taken before SARS-CoV-2 vaccination. The V and J genes are TRBV20-1 and TRBJ2-7; no definite D call. Here the CDR3 DNA reads TGCAGTGCTAGAGGACTCCGAACCTACGAGCAGTACTTC. Encoded protein: CSARGLRTYEQYF.